This T cell receptor beta chain was retrieved from a study of T cells after yellow fever vaccination. Per germline, CDR1 SGHRS and CDR2 YFSETQ. The CDR3 is 15 residues long. V lost 4 bases to trimming and J lost 9 bases, with 20 bases between them. TCRdb recomputed calls from the 5' RACE reads with MiXCR, one row per CDR3 protein. This repertoire shows around 180,000 distinct CDR3 sequences, approximately 6.2% found once; its top ten account for less than 3.5%. This clonotype was detected many times. The sequence was obtained from a man aged 18 to 30 who received the YFV17D yellow fever vaccine. This chain uses TRBV5-1 with TRBJ2-1; TRBD2 is a possible D gene (7 bases). This specimen consisted of CD4+ T cells sorted from PBMCs, obtained on the day of the first yellow fever vaccination. The CDR3 protein is CASSPGQWGGGEQFF. The CDR3 DNA reads TGCGCCAGCAGCCCCGGACAGTGGGGGGGTGGTGAGCAGTTCTTC.